A single sample gave rise to the 30 T cell receptor beta chains below, sequenced in a study of blood T cell repertoires in COVID-19. TCRdb's copy holds only in-frame clones and misses some; the assay was immunoSEQ multiplex PCR. The data show 180,000 or so clones, about 91% seen once. Sequences were obtained from peripheral blood. The source of these receptors is a woman in her twenties or thirties with acute or convalescent COVID-19.

This clone was seen a few times. This chain joins TRBV27 and TRBJ2-7, with a weak D call TRBD2 (5 bases). CDR1 and CDR2 from the germline V gene are MNHEY and SMNVEV (reference sequence). Trimming removed 3 bases at V and 2 bases at J, with 8 bases between. The length of the CDR3 is 13 residues. CDR3 amino acids: CASSFRGTYEQYF. The CDR3 DNA follows: TGTGCCAGCAGTTTCAGAGGGACCTACGAGCAGTACTTC.

In this sample, this clone turned up once. This sequence joins TRBV7-8 and TRBJ1-2, with a tentative D call TRBD1 (5 bases). From germline, CDR1 is SGHVS and CDR2 FQNEAQ. V was trimmed by 2 bases and J by 5 bases, leaving 12 bases between them. The CDR3 has 14 amino acids. CDR3 DNA: TGTGCCAGCAGCTTAAGGTCGAGGACATATGGCTACACCTTC. This codes for CASSLRSRTYGYTF.

The V gene is TRBV29-1, the J gene TRBJ2-3; 7 nucleotides agree with TRBD2. Germline CDR1 and CDR2: SQVTM and ANQGSEA. The CDR3 runs to 14 residues. Losses at the gene ends were 6 bases for V and 1 base for J; bases not matched to a gene: 7. The CDR3 region has the DNA TGCAGCGTGGCTAGCGGAGCTGGCACAGATACGCAGTATTTT. Its protein product is CSVASGAGTDTQYF.

This clone appeared a single time. The CDR3 loop reads CASSPPSGNTEAFF. The CDR3 nucleotides are TGTGCCAGCTCACCACCGAGTGGGAACACTGAAGCTTTCTTT. V and J are TRBV18 and TRBJ1-1; the D is unclear. CDR3 length: 14 amino acids. The V and J ends lost 0 bases and 1 base respectively, with 6 bases between them. CDR1 is KGHSH, CDR2 LQKENI, per germline.

The chain links TRBV2 to TRBJ1-2; 8 nucleotides line up with TRBD1. CDR3 length: 13 residues. Trimming cost V 4 bases and J 8 bases; bases outside gene matches: 6. Germline V CDR1 and CDR2: SNHLY, FYNNEI. The CDR3 spells CASSATGAGGYTF. The CDR3 DNA follows: TGTGCCAGCAGTGCGACAGGGGCAGGCGGCTACACCTTC.

The rearrangement joins TRBV1 to TRBJ2-3; the tabulated D call, TRBD2, remains unverified against the DNA. TRBV1 is annotated as a pseudogene. The CDR3 is 14 amino acids. This CDR3 reads CTSSQREPPDTQYF. The CDR3 DNA reads TGCACCAGCAGCCAACGGGAGCCCCCAGATACGCAGTATTTT.

Comment on this clone: At one end, the junction sequence differs from germline, possibly due to a read error. The chain is built from TRBV19 and TRBJ2-2; TRBD1 matches 8 bases. CDR1 and CDR2 from the germline V gene are LNHDA and SQIVND (reference sequence). There are 14 residues in the CDR3. CDR3 sequence reads: CASSVDRGGGELFF. The DNA of the CDR3 is TGTGCCAGTAGTGTAGACAGGGGCGGCGGGGAGCTGTTTTTT.

The V gene is TRBV9, the J gene TRBJ1-6; 7 positions match TRBD1. The germline CDR1 and CDR2 sequences are SGDLS and YYNGEE. This CDR3 has 14 residues. Trimming cost V 0 bases and J 9 bases; bases outside gene matches: 3. The CDR3 DNA follows: TGTGCCAGCAGCGTAGGACAGGGAAGTTCACCCCTCCACTTT. It translates to CASSVGQGSSPLHF.

V usage is TRBV10-1 and J usage is TRBJ2-2; D is undetermined. The CDR3 totals 12 residues. Germline V gene sequence: CDR1 WNHNN, CDR2 SYGVQD (reference sequence). Trimming cost V 8 bases and J 5 bases, with 9 bases left between them. The CDR3 reads CASRALTGELFF. The CDR3 nucleotides are TGCGCCAGCCGAGCATTAACCGGGGAGCTGTTTTTT.

The V and J genes are TRBV28 and TRBJ2-7, with D maybe TRBD1 (5 bases). V was trimmed by 4 bases and J by 4 bases, leaving 17 bases between them. The CDR3 extends over 15 amino acids. Germline V gives CDR1 MDHEN, CDR2 SYDVKM. CDR3 sequence: CASSSPVGQGYEQYF. The CDR3 bases are TGTGCCAGCAGTTCCCCAGTCGGTCAGGGATACGAGCAGTACTTC. Combining the CDR3 with reference TRBV28 and TRBJ2-7 gives the whole variable domain DVKVTQSSRYLVKRTGEKVFLECVQDMDHENMFWYRQDPGLGLRLIYFSYDVKMKEKGDIPEGYSVSREKKERFSLILESASTNQTSMYLCASSSPVGQGYEQYFGPGTRLTVT.

V is TRBV7-9 and J is TRBJ2-1; 9 nucleotides line up with TRBD2. CDR3 length equals 16 residues. Germline V CDR1 and CDR2: SEHNR, FQNEAQ (reference sequence). V was pared by 6 bases and J by 8 bases, with 14 bases of the junction left unmatched. CDR3 nucleotides: TGTGCCAGCAGTAAAGGGGAAGGCGGGAGGGTCCATGAGCAGTTCTTC. Translated: CASSKGEGGRVHEQFF.

The chain uses TRBV5-1 and TRBJ2-5; 8 nucleotides agree with TRBD2. Germline values: CDR1 SGHRS, CDR2 YFSETQ. CDR3 length equals 15 residues. With V trimmed by 8 bases and J by 0 bases, 9 bases remained unmatched. The CDR3 DNA reads TGCGCCAGTGGGATAGCGGGAATGTACCAAGAGACCCAGTACTTC. It yields the protein CASGIAGMYQETQYF.

This chain links TRBV2 with TRBJ2-1, with a weak D call TRBD2 (6 bases). The germline gives CDR1 SNHLY, CDR2 FYNNEI. V lost 7 bases and J lost 10, with 14 bases in between. CDR3 length equals 12 residues. CDR3 loop: CASKTGTDEQFF. As DNA, the CDR3 is TGTGCCAGCAAAACTGGGACTGACGAGCAGTTCTTC.

This sequence joins TRBV30 and TRBJ1-2; D gene unclear. This CDR3 is built from 14 residues. CDR1 GTSNPN and CDR2 SVGIG come from the germline V gene (reference sequence). The V end lost 1 base, the J end lost 0 bases, and 9 bases lay between the germline ends. CDR3 DNA: TGTGCCTGGAGTGGAAACGGAGCTAACTATGGCTACACCTTC. Its protein is CAWSGNGANYGYTF.

J is TRBJ2-3 and V is TRBV5-1; 10 nucleotides align to TRBD2. Germline CDR1 and CDR2: SGHRS and YFSETQ. CDR3 length equals 16 residues. V lost 4 bases, J lost 4 bases, and 9 bases stayed unmatched. CDR3 coding DNA: TGCGCCAGCAGCCTAGGCCCAGCGGGAGGGCCAGATACGCAGTATTTT. It specifies CASSLGPAGGPDTQYF.

This clone was recorded once. The gene calls are TRBV5-6 and TRBJ2-1; tentative D call: TRBD2 (5 bases). Trimming stripped 4 bases from V and 2 bases from J, with 13 bases between. CDR3 length: 15 amino acids. Germline V lookup: CDR1 SGHDT, CDR2 YYEEEE. In nucleotides, the CDR3 is TGTGCCAGCAGCCCCGGACTTGCGGCCTACAATGAGCAGTTCTTC. Its translation is CASSPGLAAYNEQFF.

This chain links TRBV28 with TRBJ1-1; D is unresolved. V was clipped by 4 bases and J by 2 bases, with 8 bases between them. Germline V gene data show CDR1 as MDHEN and CDR2 as SYDVKM. This CDR3 spans 13 amino acids. As DNA, the CDR3 is TGTGCCAGCAGTTCCTCCGTTAACACTGAAGCTTTCTTT. Translation gives CASSSSVNTEAFF.

The rearrangement links TRBV6-6 to TRBJ2-7; TRBD2 might be the D (6 bases). The V gene lost 0 bases and the J gene lost 0 bases, with 9 bases spanning the gap. The CDR3 runs 15 residues. Germline V gene sequence: CDR1 MNHNY, CDR2 SVGAGI (reference sequence). The CDR3 sequence: CASSYSGGLSYEQYF. The CDR3 nucleotides are TGTGCCAGCAGTTACTCTGGGGGACTCTCCTACGAGCAGTACTTC.

V gene TRBV25-1 combines with J gene TRBJ1-2; weak D call: TRBD1 (5 bases). Deletions cut 6 bases from V and 3 bases from J, with 8 bases between. This CDR3 region has 12 residues. Germline CDR1 and CDR2: MGHDK and SYGVNS. The CDR3 sequence: CASRGADYGYTF. CDR3 DNA: TGTGCCAGCAGAGGGGCAGACTATGGCTACACCTTC.

In its sample, this clone was seen a few times. The rearrangement uses TRBV5-4 and TRBJ1-6; 7 bases agree with TRBD1. This CDR3 comprises 15 residues. Germline V gene data show CDR1 as SGHNT and CDR2 as YYREEE (reference sequence). V lost 2 bases and J lost 7; bases outside the gene matches: 6. Here the CDR3 reads CASSLRTGGNSPLHF. CDR3 in DNA: TGTGCCAGCAGCTTAAGGACAGGAGGAAATTCACCCCTCCACTTT.

The V call is TRBV24-1, the J call TRBJ1-5; D not resolved. The ends were cut back, 1 base at V and 5 bases at J, with 8 bases in the middle. The CDR3 spans 14 residues. Germline assignment: CDR1 KGHDR and CDR2 SFDVKD. The CDR3 sequence: CATSDLYGDQPQHF. The CDR3 nucleotides read TGTGCCACCAGTGATTTATACGGGGATCAGCCCCAGCATTTT.

CDR3 DNA sequence: TGCGCCAATCCCTCCGGGACAGGTTTCTCCTACGAGCAGTACTTC. It encodes CANPSGTGFSYEQYF. This chain connects TRBV10-1 to TRBJ2-7; 8 bases are a match to TRBD1. Germline CDR1 is WNHNN and CDR2 is SYGVQD (reference sequence). V trimming: 10 bases; J trimming: 0 bases; junction bases outside the gene matches: 11. The CDR3 has 15 amino acids.

This clone was observed a few times. This sequence joins TRBV6-1 and TRBJ2-7; TRBD1 matches at 8 bases. Per germline, CDR1 MNHNS and CDR2 SASEGT. CDR3 size: 16 residues. The V segment lost 1 base and the J segment 1 base; nucleotides outside the gene matches: 6. The CDR3 bases are TGTGCCAGCAGTGAAGTCTGGGGGACAGGATCCTACGAGCAGTACTTC. Translating gives CASSEVWGTGSYEQYF.

The chain carries TRBV5-1 and TRBJ2-7, with a tentative D call TRBD2 (7 bases). The CDR3 runs 12 residues. In germline, CDR1 is SGHRS, CDR2 YFSETQ. V shed 7 bases and J shed 5 bases, with 13 bases lying between them. CDR3 in amino acids: CASEGGANEQYF. The CDR3 nucleotides read TGCGCCAGCGAGGGGGGGGCTAACGAGCAGTACTTC.

This chain connects TRBV18 to TRBJ2-5; D not certain. Germline CDR1 reads KGHSH; CDR2 reads LQKENI. The CDR3 length is 13 residues. The V end lost 4 bases, the J end lost 1 base, and 7 bases lay between the germline ends. The CDR3 is CASSRVAQETQYF. CDR3 bases: TGTGCCAGCTCACGCGTCGCCCAAGAGACCCAGTACTTC.

This sequence joins TRBV28 and TRBJ1-5, with TRBD1 matching 7 bases. CDR1 is MDHEN and CDR2 is SYDVKM in the germline V gene. The V segment lost 2 bases and the J segment 14 bases; nucleotides outside the gene matches: 9. The CDR3 length is 13 residues. CDR3 sequence: CASSLREGAKEHF. CDR3 sequence (DNA): TGTGCCAGCAGTTTACGGGAGGGGGCGAAAGAGCATTTT.

The V and J genes are TRBV6-2 or TRBV6-3 and TRBJ1-4; a possible D gene is TRBD1 (6 bases). With 2 bases removed from V and 8 bases from J, the gap between germline ends came to 12 bases. The germline gives CDR1 MNHEY, CDR2 SVGEGT. This CDR3 is built from 14 residues. The CDR3 DNA reads TGTGCCAGCAGTTACGCAGGGGAAACCGAAAAACTGTTTTTT. Its protein is CASSYAGETEKLFF.

The rearrangement joins TRBV30 to TRBJ1-3, with D unclear. Germline values: CDR1 GTSNPN, CDR2 SVGIG (reference sequence). V lost 8 bases and J lost 4, with 12 bases in between. The CDR3 runs to 12 residues. In DNA form, the CDR3 reads TGTGCCGGGATTTTTAGCGGAAACACCATATATTTT. Encoded protein: CAGIFSGNTIYF. The variable domain in full, with the rest retrieved from reference TRBV30 and TRBJ1-3, is SQTIHQWPATLVQPVGSPLSLECTVEGTSNPNLYWYRQAAGRGLQLLFYSVGIGQISSEVPQNLSASRPQDRQFILSSKKLLLSDSGFYLCAGIFSGNTIYFGEGSWLTVV.

The CDR3 DNA sequence: TGTGCCAGCAGCTTAGGAGCATCGGAGCCCCAGCATTTT. Its protein product is CASSLGASEPQHF. The V call is TRBV11-3, the J call TRBJ1-5; D remains unclear. The CDR3 is 13 amino acids. The germline V gene encodes CDR1 SGHNT and CDR2 YENEEA. Trimming took off 1 base at V and 8 bases at J, with 9 bases between the two ends.

The sample holds one count of this clone. This rearrangement joins TRBV4-2 to TRBJ2-7; the D is unclear. The CDR3 extends over 14 amino acids. Germline V gene data show CDR1 as LGHNA and CDR2 as YNFKEQ. V lost 0 bases and J 3 bases, leaving 9 bases between the germline ends. CDR3 in DNA: TGTGCCAGCAGCCAAGATCTTGTAAACTACGAGCAGTACTTC. This gives the protein CASSQDLVNYEQYF.